This T cell receptor beta chain was recovered during a study of T cells after yellow fever vaccination. Study-wide findings and caveats: The secondary response showed a weaker magnitude and a faster peak, day 5 versus 15.

TCRdb recomputed calls from the 5' RACE reads with MiXCR, one row per CDR3 protein. This sample carries around 400,000 distinct CDR3 sequences, more than 9% of them seen once, and the ten largest clones take less than 20%. The germline V gene has CDR1 SGHNT and CDR2 YYREEE (reference sequence). CDR3 size: 14 residues. V dropped 5 bases and J dropped 0 bases, with 8 bases sitting between them. This clonotype was picked up many times. Its antigen is not known. The clonotype was recovered from a man in his late teens or twenties who received the YFV17D yellow fever vaccine. The chain links TRBV5-4 to TRBJ2-2; D gene uncertain. Sequenced material: PBMCs, taken on the day of the first yellow fever vaccination. This chain's CDR3 is CASRPDPNTGELFF. CDR3 in DNA: TGTGCCAGCAGACCGGACCCGAACACCGGGGAGCTGTTTTTT.